The entry below describes one T cell receptor (beta chain). Its antigen is still unknown. Nothing much larger sits one base from this clone, and base qualities are not available. The germline V gene (reference sequence) yields SEHNR for CDR1 and FQNEAQ for CDR2. Unmatched junction bases come to 2, with V trimmed by 4 bases and J by 5 bases. The CDR3, from cysteine to phenylalanine, totals 15 residues. The only DNA kept is the CDR3, 45 bases in frame from the first base. Libraries were made using the immunoSEQ multiplex PCR assay. TCRdb mirrors the immuneACCESS table, restricted to in-frame sequences. Some clones are absent from its copies; in checked studies, under half trace to an unresolved V gene, and the reason for the others is unknown. Within this sample are approximately 69,000 clones, with roughly nine tenths of them counted one time only. Of the sample, roughly 2.1% falls within the top ten clones.

These data belong to a study of T cell changes during pregnancy in multiple sclerosis (dated by TCRdb to between 2018 and 2021). The study in broad terms: In women with multiple sclerosis, the researchers looked at how the T cell repertoire shifted as pregnancy progressed.

The sequences come from peripheral blood, collected in the second trimester of pregnancy. The TCR originated in a female donor in good health, enrolled as a control in a pregnancy study. The chain is made from TRBV7-9 and TRBJ2-2; 12 junctional bases match TRBD2. In nucleotide form, the sequence is TGTGCCAGCAGCTCCGGGACTAGCGGGACCGGGGAGCTGTTTTTT. Translation gives CASSSGTSGTGELFF.